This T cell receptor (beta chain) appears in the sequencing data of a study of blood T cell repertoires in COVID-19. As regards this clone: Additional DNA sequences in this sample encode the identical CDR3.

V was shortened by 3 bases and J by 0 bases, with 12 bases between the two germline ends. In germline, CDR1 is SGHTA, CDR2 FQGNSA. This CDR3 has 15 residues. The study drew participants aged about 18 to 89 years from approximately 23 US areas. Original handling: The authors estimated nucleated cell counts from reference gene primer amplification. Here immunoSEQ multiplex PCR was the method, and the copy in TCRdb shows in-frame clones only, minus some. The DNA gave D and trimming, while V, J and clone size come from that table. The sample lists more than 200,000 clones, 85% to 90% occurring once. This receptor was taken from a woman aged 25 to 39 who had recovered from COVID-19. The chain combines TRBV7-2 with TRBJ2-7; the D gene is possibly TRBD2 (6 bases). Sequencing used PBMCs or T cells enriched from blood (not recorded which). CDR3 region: CASSLDSGSSYEQYF. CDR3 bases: TGTGCCAGCAGCTTGGATAGCGGCAGCTCCTACGAGCAGTACTTC.